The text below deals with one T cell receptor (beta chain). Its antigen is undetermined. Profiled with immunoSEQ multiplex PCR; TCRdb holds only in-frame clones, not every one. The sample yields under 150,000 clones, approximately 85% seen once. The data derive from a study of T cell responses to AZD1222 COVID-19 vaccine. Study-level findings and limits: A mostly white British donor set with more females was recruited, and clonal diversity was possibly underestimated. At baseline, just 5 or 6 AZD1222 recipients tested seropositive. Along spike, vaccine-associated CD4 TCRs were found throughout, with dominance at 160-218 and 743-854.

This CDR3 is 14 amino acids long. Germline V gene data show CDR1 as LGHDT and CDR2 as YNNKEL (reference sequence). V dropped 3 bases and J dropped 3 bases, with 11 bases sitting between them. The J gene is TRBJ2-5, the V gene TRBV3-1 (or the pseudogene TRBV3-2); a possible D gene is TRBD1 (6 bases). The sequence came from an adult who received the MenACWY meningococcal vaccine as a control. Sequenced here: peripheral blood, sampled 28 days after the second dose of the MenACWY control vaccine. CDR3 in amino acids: CASSHERTEETQYF. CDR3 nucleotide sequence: TGTGCCAGCAGCCATGAAAGGACAGAAGAGACCCAGTACTTC.